These 19 T cell receptor beta chains originate from one sample sequenced in a study of CD8 T cells in Susac syndrome. An amount of RNA that ranged from roughly 0.45 to 1 ug was reverse transcribed with random hexamers. TCRdb recomputed calls from the immunoSEQ multiplex PCR reads with MiXCR, one row per CDR3 protein. The sample has 130,000 to 150,000 distinct CDR3 sequences, around 94% seen once. The sequencing input was CD8+ T cells from PBMCs. Receptors were obtained from a human donor in good health.

This clonotype was recorded a few times. The chain links TRBV27 to TRBJ2-7, with D hard to call. Between the trimmed V and J ends, which lost 1 base and 5 bases, there was a span of 6 bases. The CDR3 consists of 12 residues. CDR1 is MNHEY, CDR2 SMNVEV, per germline (reference sequence). CDR3 loop: CASSLLGNEQYF. The DNA for the CDR3 is TGTGCCAGCAGTTTATTGGGGAACGAGCAGTACTTC.

The chain links TRBV2 to TRBJ1-1; D unclear. The CDR3 runs to 12 residues. CDR1 and CDR2 from the germline V gene are SNHLY and FYNNEI. Trimming stripped 8 bases from V and 2 bases from J, with 9 bases between. The DNA for the CDR3 is TGTGCCAGCGACATATTAAACACTGAAGCTTTCTTT. This gives the protein CASDILNTEAFF.

The gene calls are TRBV4-2 and TRBJ2-1; maybe TRBD2 (6 bases). This CDR3 region has 14 residues. The germline gives CDR1 LGHNA, CDR2 YNFKEQ. V lost 4 bases and J lost 9, with 16 bases in between. DNA for the CDR3: TGTGCCAGCAGCCCGAGCGGGCCGGAACCTGAGCAGTTCTTC. It yields the protein CASSPSGPEPEQFF.

The chain couples TRBV27 to TRBJ2-7, with D hard to call. Trimming took off 10 bases at V and 3 bases at J, with 7 bases between the two ends. Germline-derived CDR1 and CDR2 are MNHEY and SMNVEV (reference sequence). CDR3 length equals 10 residues. CDR3 sequence reads: CAIVYYEQYF. In nucleotides, the CDR3 is TGTGCCATCGTTTACTACGAGCAGTACTTC.

V and J are TRBV9 and TRBJ1-2; D may be TRBD1 (5 bases). CDR1 is SGDLS, CDR2 YYNGEE, per germline. Trimming took off 0 bases at V and 4 bases at J, with 10 bases between the two ends. The CDR3 is 14 residues long. CDR3 in amino acids: CASSVEGFAYGYTF. The CDR3, as DNA: TGTGCCAGCAGCGTAGAGGGGTTCGCCTATGGCTACACCTTC.

V gene TRBV29-1 combines with J gene TRBJ1-2; D remains unclear. V lost 0 bases and J 2 bases, leaving 7 bases between the germline ends. The CDR3 extends over 13 amino acids. Germline V gene lookup returns CDR1 SQVTM and CDR2 ANQGSEA. CDR3 nucleotide sequence: TGCAGCGTTGAAGATCGGCAGAACTATGGCTACACCTTC. It codes for CSVEDRQNYGYTF. The whole variable domain, remainder taken from reference TRBV29-1 and TRBJ1-2, is SAVISQKPSRDICQRGTSLTIQCQVDSQVTMMFWYRQQPGQSLTLIATANQGSEATYESGFVIDKFPISRPNLTFSTLTVSNMSPEDSSIYLCSVEDRQNYGYTFGSGTRLTVV.

This clonotype was counted only a few times. J is TRBJ2-7 and V is TRBV29-1, with 7 bases matching TRBD2. Germline CDR1 and CDR2: SQVTM and ANQGSEA. J was trimmed by 3 bases and V by 4 bases; bases with no gene match: 6. There are 13 residues in the CDR3. The CDR3 DNA reads as TGCAGCGTTGTCGTTGCGGGGGTCTACGAGCAGTACTTC. This encodes CSVVVAGVYEQYF.

The chain employs TRBV27 and TRBJ2-2; D call uncertain. This CDR3 has 12 amino acids. Per the germline V gene, CDR1 is MNHEY and CDR2 is SMNVEV (reference sequence). With 5 bases removed from V and 3 bases from J, the gap between germline ends came to 4 bases. The CDR3 coding sequence is TGTGCCAGCAGTCAATACACCGGGGAGCTGTTTTTT. Translated, it gives CASSQYTGELFF.

This sequence joins TRBV29-1 and TRBJ2-3, with a tentative D call TRBD2 (6 bases). Per the germline V gene, CDR1 is SQVTM and CDR2 is ANQGSEA. The V gene lost 3 bases and the J gene lost 0 bases, with 10 bases spanning the gap. This CDR3 has 14 amino acids. The CDR3 nucleotides read TGCAGCGTTGACGCTAGCGCAAGCACAGATACGCAGTATTTT. This encodes CSVDASASTDTQYF.

The chain has TRBV29-1 and TRBJ2-3; possibly TRBD1 for D (6 bases). There are 11 residues in the CDR3. With 8 bases removed from V and 4 bases from J, the gap between germline ends came to 10 bases. CDR1 is SQVTM, CDR2 ANQGSEA, per germline. The CDR3 spells CSTSGADTQYF. The CDR3 bases are TGCAGCACATCAGGGGCAGATACGCAGTATTTT.

The chain uses TRBV27 and TRBJ2-1; D is possibly TRBD1 (5 bases). This CDR3 region has 14 residues. Germline CDR1 is MNHEY and CDR2 is SMNVEV (reference sequence). With 3 bases removed from V and 5 bases from J, the gap between germline ends came to 11 bases. CDR3 region: CASSFSRAHNEQFF. The CDR3 coding sequence is TGTGCCAGCAGTTTTAGCAGGGCCCACAATGAGCAGTTCTTC.

This chain uses TRBV27 with TRBJ1-4; TRBD1 agrees at 10 bases. The CDR3 covers 15 residues. V shed 4 bases, J shed 6 bases, and the junction held 5 bases outside the gene matches. Germline assignment: CDR1 MNHEY and CDR2 SMNVEV (reference sequence). In DNA form, the CDR3 reads TGTGCCAGCAGTTCCCGGACAGGGGGAGATGAAAAACTGTTTTTT. Translated: CASSSRTGGDEKLFF.

This clonotype was seen only once. The rearrangement links TRBV4-2 to TRBJ1-2, with a possible D match to TRBD1 (5 bases). With 0 bases removed from V and 0 bases from J, the gap between germline ends came to 11 bases. This CDR3 region has 16 residues. Germline V gene data show CDR1 as LGHNA and CDR2 as YNFKEQ. For the CDR3, the DNA is TGTGCCAGCAGCCAAGACGGGGCCGGTCCTAACTATGGCTACACCTTC. Translating it yields CASSQDGAGPNYGYTF.

This clonotype was detected only once. The chain combines TRBV27 with TRBJ2-7; D is ambiguous. CDR3 length: 12 residues. Trimming took 2 bases from V and 3 from J, leaving 5 bases between them. Germline CDR1 is MNHEY and CDR2 is SMNVEV (reference sequence). CDR3 amino acids: CASSLNLYEQYF. CDR3 in DNA: TGTGCCAGCAGTTTAAATCTCTACGAGCAGTACTTC.

J is TRBJ2-3 and V is TRBV9; D may match TRBD1 or TRBD2 (5 bases each). This CDR3 is 12 amino acids long. V lost 3 bases and J lost 7, with 9 bases in between. Germline values: CDR1 SGDLS, CDR2 YYNGEE. As DNA, the CDR3 is TGTGCCAGCAGCGCCGAGGGGTATACGCAGTATTTT. Amino acid sequence: CASSAEGYTQYF.

The chain recombines TRBV3-1 with TRBJ1-1; D uncertain. The CDR3 is 15 amino acids. The germline V gene encodes CDR1 LGHDT and CDR2 YNNKEL (reference sequence). Trimming shortened V by 0 bases and J by 0 bases, and 8 bases separated the two germline ends. The CDR3 loop reads CASSQDPGLNTEAFF. CDR3 bases: TGTGCCAGCAGCCAAGACCCGGGGTTGAACACTGAAGCTTTCTTT.

V usage is TRBV19 and J usage is TRBJ1-2; D is possibly TRBD1 (6 bases). The germline V gene encodes CDR1 LNHDA and CDR2 SQIVND (reference sequence). CDR3 size: 12 residues. V was clipped by 5 bases and J by 4 bases, with 8 bases between them. CDR3 in DNA: TGTGCCAGTAGTCGGACAGCCTATGGCTACACCTTC. Protein: CASSRTAYGYTF.

This clonotype was seen more than once but under ten times. The V gene is TRBV4-3, the J gene TRBJ2-1; 10 bases align to TRBD2. The CDR3 covers 15 residues. J gave up 3 bases and V 1 base, and 0 bases lay outside the gene matches. Germline V gene sequence: CDR1 LGHNA, CDR2 YSLEER. The DNA for the CDR3 is TGCGCCAGCAGCCAAGGGACTAGCGGCTACAATGAGCAGTTCTTC. This translates into CASSQGTSGYNEQFF.

The chain has TRBV7-6 and TRBJ2-5, with 7 bases identical to TRBD2. CDR3 length: 16 residues. Germline values: CDR1 SGHVS, CDR2 FNYEAQ. With 2 bases clipped from V and 3 bases from J, the junction kept 9 bases outside the gene matches. CDR3 amino acids: CASSLSGGRAKETQYF. The CDR3 DNA reads as TGTGCCAGCAGCTTATCTGGCGGGAGAGCCAAAGAGACCCAGTACTTC.